The 16 T cell receptor beta chains below come from one sample, sequenced in a study of OX40 agonist ivuxolimab in advanced cancers. Assay: immunoSEQ multiplex PCR; the TCRdb copy retains only in-frame clones and omits some. The table lists about 65,000 clones, around nine tenths of them singletons, with 0.8% to 1.2% in the top ten. Material: CD4+ or CD8+ T cells sorted from blood, obtained in a trial of the OX40 agonist ivuxolimab. The origin of the receptors is an adult with an advanced solid tumor such as melanoma, head and neck, liver or kidney cancer.

V usage is TRBV5-1 and J usage is TRBJ1-2; 8 nucleotides match TRBD1. The trim removed 1 base at V and 6 bases at J, leaving 11 bases unmatched. The germline gives CDR1 SGHRS, CDR2 YFSETQ. CDR3 length equals 16 residues. CDR3 in amino acids: CASSLRGAGGVNGYTF. In DNA, the CDR3 is TGCGCCAGCAGCTTGAGGGGTGCAGGGGGCGTCAATGGCTACACCTTC.

This rearrangement joins TRBV30 to TRBJ2-7; D may match TRBD1 or TRBD2 (6 bases each). Germline lookup yields CDR1 GTSNPN and CDR2 SVGIG (reference sequence). The V and J ends lost 1 base and 2 bases respectively, with 9 bases between them. This CDR3 comprises 13 residues. The CDR3 reads CAWSAGATYEQYF. The CDR3 DNA reads as TGTGCCTGGAGTGCGGGGGCGACCTACGAGCAGTACTTC.

The chain links TRBV5-4 to TRBJ1-1; possibly TRBD1 for D (6 bases). CDR1 and CDR2 from the germline V gene are SGHNT and YYREEE (reference sequence). This CDR3 is built from 15 residues. The V gene lost 2 bases and the J gene lost 0 bases, with 11 bases spanning the gap. DNA of the CDR3: TGTGCCAGCAGCTTCGGGGGCTCCATGAACACTGAAGCTTTCTTT. Encoded protein: CASSFGGSMNTEAFF.

Comment on this clone: The germline gene is not matched at one end of the junction; a read error may be the cause. The chain employs TRBV7-6 and TRBJ2-5; TRBD2 matches 10 bases. Germline V gene data show CDR1 as SGHVS and CDR2 as FNYEAQ. The CDR3 consists of 16 residues. The CDR3 sequence is CASSLATSGKQEAQYF. The DNA of the CDR3 is TGTGCCAGCAGCTTAGCAACTAGCGGGAAACAAGAGGCCCAGTACTTC.

In its sample, this clone was seen once. V and J are TRBV18 and TRBJ2-7, with 12 positions matching TRBD1. V lost 2 bases and J lost 5; bases outside the gene matches: 7. CDR1 is KGHSH and CDR2 is LQKENI in the germline V gene. The CDR3 has 16 amino acids. In DNA, the CDR3 is TGTGCCAGCTCACCAAGGGGACAGGGGGCTTTGGACGAGCAGTACTTC. Translation: CASSPRGQGALDEQYF. Filled out from reference TRBV18 and TRBJ2-7, the complete variable domain reads NAGVMQNPRHLVRRRGQEARLRCSPMKGHSHVYWYRQLPEEGLKFMVYLQKENIIDESGMPKERFSAEFPKEGPSILRIQQVVRGDSAAYFCASSPRGQGALDEQYFGPGTRLTVT.

The chain links TRBV7-9 to TRBJ1-2; 7 bases are shared with TRBD1. The V gene's germline CDR1 is SEHNR and CDR2 FQNEAQ (reference sequence). V shed 5 bases, J shed 3 bases, and the junction held 6 bases outside the gene matches. This CDR3 spans 14 amino acids. This chain's CDR3 is CASSQGGQYYGYTF. Written as DNA, the CDR3 is TGTGCCAGCAGCCAGGGGGGTCAGTACTATGGCTACACCTTC.

The chain is built from TRBV7-6 and TRBJ1-6; D is unresolved. Trimming took off 1 base at V and 3 bases at J, with 7 bases between the two ends. The CDR3 runs to 15 residues. Per the germline V gene, CDR1 is SGHVS and CDR2 is FNYEAQ. The CDR3 reads CASSLESGYNSPLHF. The CDR3 nucleotides are TGTGCCAGCAGCTTAGAGTCAGGCTATAATTCACCCCTCCACTTT.

The chain couples TRBV2 to TRBJ1-3; no reliable D call. With 3 bases removed from V and 4 bases from J, the gap between germline ends came to 4 bases. In germline, CDR1 is SNHLY, CDR2 FYNNEI. The CDR3 is 12 residues long. The CDR3 loop reads CASSDRGNTIYF. CDR3 nucleotides: TGTGCCAGCAGTGATCGCGGAAACACCATATATTTT.

The chain carries TRBV2 and TRBJ2-4; 7 bases are a match to TRBD2. After removal of 3 bases from V and 4 bases from J, the junction contained 3 bases not matched to a gene. In germline, CDR1 is SNHLY, CDR2 FYNNEI. The CDR3 is made up of 14 amino acids. CDR3 loop: CASSEREGKNIQYF. The CDR3 DNA reads TGTGCCAGCAGTGAGAGGGAGGGGAAAAACATTCAGTACTTC.

This chain links TRBV19 with TRBJ1-6; no clear D. The CDR3 runs 13 residues. V lost 3 bases, J lost 5 bases, and 5 bases lay in between. CDR1 and CDR2 (germline): LNHDA, SQIVND (reference sequence). The CDR3 loop reads CASSISNNSPLHF. CDR3 sequence (DNA): TGTGCCAGTAGTATTTCAAATAATTCACCCCTCCACTTT.

The chain has TRBV5-4 and TRBJ1-2; D ambiguous. The CDR3 length is 15 residues. Germline CDR1 is SGHNT and CDR2 is YYREEE (reference sequence). V was cut by 4 bases and J by 3 bases, with 16 bases left in between. The CDR3 DNA is TGTGCCAGCAGCAAGGGCCTCTTCTCCGACTATGGCTACACCTTC. Translation: CASSKGLFSDYGYTF.

The genes are TRBV18 and TRBJ2-1, with TRBD2 as a possible D gene (6 bases). Trimming removed 4 bases from V and 6 bases from J, with 10 bases in between. The CDR3 length is 13 residues. Germline loops: CDR1 KGHSH, CDR2 LQKENI. The CDR3 nucleotides are TGTGCCAGCTCACTTACGGGGGTCAATGAGCAGTTCTTC. It translates to CASSLTGVNEQFF.

Only one count was recorded for this clone. As DNA, the CDR3 is TGTGCCAGCAGGGACCCCACAGGGCGAGGAAACACCATATATTTT. Translating it yields CASRDPTGRGNTIYF. The chain employs TRBV2 and TRBJ1-3; possibly TRBD1 for D (6 bases). Trimming took off 6 bases at V and 4 bases at J, with 16 bases between the two ends. The germline V gene has CDR1 SNHLY and CDR2 FYNNEI. The CDR3 spans 15 residues.

The chain couples TRBV19 to TRBJ2-1; TRBD2 aligns across 10 bases. V shed 6 bases, J shed 8 bases, and the junction held 10 bases outside the gene matches. CDR1 LNHDA and CDR2 SQIVND come from the germline V gene (reference sequence). The CDR3 consists of 15 residues. CDR3 DNA: TGTGCCAGTAGCCGAAGCGGGGGGGTAAGTGATGAGCAGTTCTTC. It codes for CASSRSGGVSDEQFF.

This clone was recorded once. The rearrangement uses TRBV5-4 and TRBJ2-1, with no clear D. Germline lookup yields CDR1 SGHNT and CDR2 YYREEE (reference sequence). This CDR3 comprises 13 residues. V lost 0 bases to trimming and J lost 6 bases, with 7 bases between them. As DNA, the CDR3 is TGTGCCAGCAGCTTGGTTTCGAGCAATGAGCAGTTCTTC. Its translation: CASSLVSSNEQFF.

This clone was seen a single time. This chain links TRBV6-5 with TRBJ1-4, with D hard to call. This CDR3 is 11 amino acids long. Trimming took 6 bases from V and 7 from J, leaving 6 bases between them. CDR1 is MNHEY, CDR2 SVGAGI, per germline. The CDR3, as DNA: TGTGCCAGCAGCGGAGGTGAAAAACTGTTTTTT. Translated, it gives CASSGGEKLFF.